The 20 T cell receptor beta chains below were found in one sample sequenced in a study of T cell repertoires in cytomegalovirus infection. TCRdb passed the reads through MiXCR, listing each CDR3 protein once. The sample records tens of thousands of distinct CDR3 sequences, just under 4% being singletons. Sample: PBMCs. Receptor source: a human donor in good health (CMV status not recorded). Some clones in this sample may be carry-over from other donors' samples.

This clonotype was seen repeatedly, ten times or more. V usage is TRBV3-1 and J usage is TRBJ2-2; 7 bases align to TRBD2. The CDR3 runs 17 residues. The germline V gene has CDR1 LGHDT and CDR2 YNNKEL (reference sequence). Trimming cost V 5 bases and J 0 bases; bases outside gene matches: 9. Here the CDR3 reads CASSSFTSVTNTGELFF. The CDR3 nucleotides are TGTGCCAGCAGCAGCTTTACTAGCGTAACGAACACCGGGGAGCTGTTTTTT. Variable domain in full (rest from reference TRBV3-1 and TRBJ2-2): DTAVSQTPKYLVTQMGNDKSIKCEQNLGHDTMYWYKQDSKKFLKIMFSYNNKELIINETVPNRFSPKSPDKAHLNLHINSLELGDSAVYFCASSSFTSVTNTGELFFGEGSRLTVL.

At least ten counts were recorded for this clonotype. The chain joins TRBV20-1 to TRBJ1-6, with D possibly matching TRBD1 (6 bases). Germline V lookup: CDR1 DFQATT, CDR2 SNEGSKA (reference sequence). CDR3 size: 13 residues. V was cut by 4 bases and J by 7 bases, with 11 bases left in between. Here the CDR3 reads CSATRQENSPLHF. The CDR3 DNA reads TGCAGTGCTACAAGACAGGAGAATTCACCCCTCCACTTT.

This clonotype was picked up many times. V gene TRBV7-2 combines with J gene TRBJ2-2; TRBD1 aligns across 7 bases. Germline-derived CDR1 and CDR2 are SGHTA and FQGNSA. Unmatched junction bases numbered 11, after V lost 4 bases and J lost 6 bases. The CDR3 has 16 residues. CDR3 bases: TGTGCCAGCAGCTCCGTCCGACAGGGTGGGGCCGGGGAGCTGTTTTTT. It encodes CASSSVRQGGAGELFF. The whole variable domain, remainder taken from reference TRBV7-2 and TRBJ2-2, is GAGVSQSPSNKVTEKGKDVELRCDPISGHTALYWYRQSLGQGLEFLIYFQGNSAPDKSGLPSDRFSAERTGGSVSTLTIQRTQQEDSAVYLCASSSVRQGGAGELFFGEGSRLTVL.

This clonotype was detected ten times or more. The rearrangement uses TRBV6-2 or TRBV6-3 and TRBJ2-3; 10 positions match TRBD1. The germline CDR1 and CDR2 sequences are MNHEY and SVGEGT. CDR3 size: 16 residues. J was trimmed by 4 bases and V by 6 bases; bases with no gene match: 10. For the CDR3, the DNA is TGTGCCAGCAGCTTGCACCGGGACAGGGGCGCAGATACGCAGTATTTT. This encodes CASSLHRDRGADTQYF.

This clonotype was observed many times. CDR3 bases: TGTGCCAGCAGAAAGACAGGGGGCGGCCCGGCTAACTATGGCTACACCTTC. Its translation: CASRKTGGGPANYGYTF. The V gene is TRBV25-1, the J gene TRBJ1-2; 10 nucleotides line up with TRBD1. CDR3 size: 17 residues. Trimming took 6 bases from V and 0 from J; bases not matched to a gene: 10. CDR1 and CDR2 from the germline V gene are MGHDK and SYGVNS.

There are many counts of this clonotype. This may arise from a read error, as a much more abundant clone is one base away. V usage is TRBV11-3 and J usage is TRBJ2-1; TRBD2 agrees at 11 bases. Germline V gives CDR1 SGHNT, CDR2 YENEEA. The length of the CDR3 is 15 residues. V lost 10 bases and J lost 4; bases outside the gene matches: 9. The DNA of the CDR3 is TGTGCCAACAAAACTAGCGGGAGAGCTTACAATGAGCAGTTCTTC. Translated: CANKTSGRAYNEQFF.

This clonotype was recorded at least ten times. The gene calls are TRBV7-6 and TRBJ2-2; 12 bases fit TRBD1. From germline, CDR1 is SGHVS and CDR2 FNYEAQ. The junction had 8 bases not matched to a gene; V was cut back by 5 bases and J by 7 bases. CDR3 length: 16 amino acids. The CDR3 is CASSPGTGGFVGELFF. Written as DNA, the CDR3 is TGTGCCAGCAGCCCCGGGACAGGGGGCTTTGTCGGGGAGCTGTTTTTT.

There are many counts of this clonotype. The CDR3 nucleotides are TGTGCCAGCAGGGCTCCCCGCACAGATACGCAGTATTTT. Its protein product is CASRAPRTDTQYF. This chain uses TRBV6-6 with TRBJ2-3; no definite D call. V was clipped by 6 bases and J by 1 base, with 8 bases between them. The CDR3 covers 13 residues. Germline V gives CDR1 MNHNY, CDR2 SVGAGI (reference sequence).

This clonotype was seen at least ten times. The chain joins TRBV7-2 to TRBJ2-7, with a tentative D call TRBD2 (5 bases). This CDR3 is 14 amino acids long. V lost 3 bases and J 0 bases, leaving 9 bases between the germline ends. CDR1 SGHTA and CDR2 FQGNSA come from the germline V gene. Here the CDR3 reads CASSFTRDSYEQYF. The CDR3 DNA reads as TGTGCCAGCAGCTTTACCCGGGACTCCTACGAGCAGTACTTC.

This clonotype came up many times. The V call is TRBV7-2, the J call TRBJ1-4; the D is unclear. Looked up from germline, CDR1 is SGHTA and CDR2 is FQGNSA. Trimming removed 5 bases at V and 10 bases at J, with 20 bases between. The CDR3 covers 15 residues. The CDR3 sequence is CASSPTRQDLGKLFF. Written as DNA, the CDR3 is TGTGCCAGCAGCCCCACGAGGCAGGACCTCGGAAAACTGTTTTTT.

This clonotype showed up just a few times. The chain links TRBV12-3 or TRBV12-4 to TRBJ1-2, with D unclear. CDR3 length: 11 amino acids. Trimming removed 6 bases from V and 13 bases from J, with 15 bases in between. For the CDR3, the DNA is TGTGCCAGCAGCCTTCACCAATTGAGCACCTTC. It is translated as CASSLHQLSTF.

This clonotype appeared many times. V is TRBV7-2 and J is TRBJ2-5; D perhaps matches TRBD1 (5 bases). CDR1 is SGHTA, CDR2 FQGNSA, per germline. Trimming cost V 5 bases and J 7 bases, with 11 bases left between them. The CDR3 consists of 12 residues. The CDR3 reads CASSPTQGTQYF. CDR3 sequence (DNA): TGTGCCAGCAGCCCGACCCAGGGGACCCAGTACTTC.

This clonotype was seen ten or more times. The germline gene is not matched at one end of the junction; a read error may be the cause. DNA for the CDR3: TGTGCCAGCAGCATAGACCTGACAGGGAACGCCGAGCAGTACTTC. Translation: CASSIDLTGNAEQYF. The chain carries TRBV11-3 and TRBJ2-7, with 7 bases matching TRBD1. There are 15 residues in the CDR3. The V gene's germline CDR1 is SGHNT and CDR2 YENEEA.

This clonotype was detected many times. V and J are TRBV7-2 and TRBJ1-2; D is perhaps TRBD1 (6 bases). This CDR3 spans 15 amino acids. V gave up 3 bases and J gave up 4 bases, with 15 bases separating them. The V gene's germline CDR1 is SGHTA and CDR2 FQGNSA. Here the CDR3 DNA reads TGTGCCAGCAGCTTGAGGGGGAGGAGCTCCTATGGCTACACCTTC. Translating gives CASSLRGRSSYGYTF.

This clonotype was seen repeatedly, ten times or more. The rearrangement links TRBV5-1 to TRBJ2-1; D is undetermined. The germline V gene encodes CDR1 SGHRS and CDR2 YFSETQ. The CDR3 runs to 14 residues. Trimming left V 0 bases short and J 6 bases short, with 10 bases between. The DNA for the CDR3 is TGCGCCAGCAGCTTGGCCGGGTTGACCAATGAGCAGTTCTTC. This sequence encodes CASSLAGLTNEQFF.

This clonotype was seen ten or more times. This chain connects TRBV29-1 to TRBJ1-1, with 11 bases identical to TRBD1. The junction had 11 bases not matched to a gene; V was cut back by 7 bases and J by 13 bases. This CDR3 is built from 12 residues. The germline CDR1 and CDR2 sequences are SQVTM and ANQGSEA. As DNA, the CDR3 is TGCAGCGCAATGGGACAGGGGGAATTAGTTTTCTTT. Translating it yields CSAMGQGELVFF.

This clonotype has at least ten counts. J is TRBJ2-3 and V is TRBV7-2; D tentatively fits TRBD1 or TRBD2 (7 bases each). Germline values: CDR1 SGHTA, CDR2 FQGNSA. This CDR3 region has 16 residues. The germline V and J ends were trimmed by 5 bases and 8 bases, with 23 bases remaining between them. In DNA form, the CDR3 reads TGTGCCAGCAGCCTCAGGGGGGGGGCGAGTGGTGTTACGCAGTATTTT. Translation: CASSLRGGASGVTQYF.

This clonotype was recorded at least ten times. The rearrangement joins TRBV28 to TRBJ1-3; D gene ambiguous. This CDR3 has 13 residues. V gave up 6 bases and J gave up 0 bases, with 6 bases separating them. Germline V gene data show CDR1 as MDHEN and CDR2 as SYDVKM. CDR3 DNA sequence: TGTGCCAGCAGGCATCCCTCTGGAAACACCATATATTTT. Translated: CASRHPSGNTIYF.

In its sample, this clonotype was seen many times. The chain is built from TRBV7-8 and TRBJ1-6; TRBD1 might be the D (5 bases). The V end was cut by 1 base, the J end by 8 bases, with 9 bases between. CDR1 is SGHVS, CDR2 FQNEAQ, per germline. The CDR3 spans 14 residues. The CDR3 nucleotides read TGTGCCAGCAGCTTAGAAAGGGGTTATTCACCCCTCCACTTT. Its protein is CASSLERGYSPLHF.

This clonotype was observed many times. DNA of the CDR3: TGTGCCAGCAGCACCGGGACAGGGAATTCACCCCTCCACTTT. Translating it yields CASSTGTGNSPLHF. The chain is built from TRBV11-1 and TRBJ1-6; 9 bases line up with TRBD1. V trimming: 5 bases; J trimming: 7 bases; junction bases outside the gene matches: 3. Germline assignment: CDR1 SGHAT and CDR2 FQDESV (reference sequence). The CDR3 has 14 residues. The full variable domain, in which reference TRBV11-1 and TRBJ1-6 provide the parts outside the CDR3, is EAEVAQSPRYKITEKSQAVAFWCDPISGHATLYWYRQILGQGPELLVQFQDESVVDDSQLPKDRFSAERLKGVDSTLKIQPAELGDSAMYLCASSTGTGNSPLHFGNGTRLTVT.